A selection of T cell receptor beta chains follows, all from one sample in a study of monozygotic twins with cystic fibrosis. Libraries were prepared by immunoSEQ multiplex PCR; TCRdb keeps only in-frame clonotypes and omits some of them. The sample has just under 20,000 clones, roughly nine tenths seen once; the top ten hold 1.6%. Sequenced sample: blood. These receptors were taken from a girl under 10 years old with cystic fibrosis. Each CDR3 is given with its conserved first and last residue. The order of the fields is V gene, D gene, J gene, clone size, CDR3 DNA, CDR3 protein. A D gene is named only where the DNA matches it firmly. Clone size is stated in some rows and not others, as once, few, many or a class when expanded.

v_call: TRBV7-2; d_call: .; j_call: TRBJ1-5; clone_size: .; cdr3_nt: TGTGCCAGCAGCTCGCAGGGACGTGGGAGCAATCAGCCCCAGCATTTT; cdr3_aa: CASSSQGRGSNQPQHF
v_call: TRBV10-3; d_call: TRBD1; j_call: TRBJ1-1; clone_size: few; cdr3_nt: TGTGCCATCAGTAGGGGACAGCACACTGAAGCTTTCTTT; cdr3_aa: CAISRGQHTEAFF
v_call: TRBV5-1; d_call: TRBD1; j_call: TRBJ1-1; clone_size: .; cdr3_nt: TGCGCCAGCAGCCCTGGGGACAGAGAATACGCTGAAGCTTTCTTT; cdr3_aa: CASSPGDREYAEAFF
v_call: TRBV7-3; d_call: TRBD2; j_call: TRBJ2-1; clone_size: .; cdr3_nt: TGTGCCAGCAGCCTAGCGGGAGCAAACAATGAGCAGTTCTTC; cdr3_aa: CASSLAGANNEQFF
v_call: TRBV5-5; d_call: .; j_call: TRBJ1-2; clone_size: .; cdr3_nt: TGTGCCAGCAGCCGCAGCCAGGGGCAAGCTAACTATGGCTACACCTTC; cdr3_aa: CASSRSQGQANYGYTF
v_call: TRBV5-1; d_call: TRBD2; j_call: TRBJ2-6; clone_size: .; cdr3_nt: TGCGCCAGCAGCGAGGGTAGCGGGAGCCTATCTGGGGCCAACGTCCTGACTTTC; cdr3_aa: CASSEGSGSLSGANVLTF
v_call: TRBV25-1; d_call: TRBD2; j_call: TRBJ2-7; clone_size: .; cdr3_nt: TGTGCCGGCGGAGCGGGAGGGGGCGAGCAGTACTTC; cdr3_aa: CAGGAGGGEQYF
v_call: TRBV4-3; d_call: TRBD2; j_call: TRBJ2-1; clone_size: once; cdr3_nt: TGCGCCAGCAGCCTTAGAATCGCAGCGGGGGGGTTCTACAATGAGCAGTTCTTC; cdr3_aa: CASSLRIAAGGFYNEQFF
v_call: TRBV6-5; d_call: TRBD2; j_call: TRBJ2-3; clone_size: .; cdr3_nt: TGTGCCAGCAGTTACGAGCGGGGGACAGATACGCAGTATTTT; cdr3_aa: CASSYERGTDTQYF
v_call: TRBV27; d_call: .; j_call: TRBJ2-5; clone_size: .; cdr3_nt: TGTGCCAGCAGTTTAGCAGGAGTCCAAGAGACCCAGTACTTC; cdr3_aa: CASSLAGVQETQYF
v_call: TRBV28; d_call: .; j_call: TRBJ1-5; clone_size: once; cdr3_nt: TGTGCCAGCAGTGAAACGGGGGTGGGACAGCCCCAGCATTTT; cdr3_aa: CASSETGVGQPQHF
v_call: TRBV10-3; d_call: .; j_call: TRBJ1-5; clone_size: .; cdr3_nt: TGTGCCATCAGTGGGACCTCCAATCAGCCCCAGCATTTT; cdr3_aa: CAISGTSNQPQHF
v_call: TRBV19; d_call: .; j_call: TRBJ2-1; clone_size: .; cdr3_nt: TGTGCCAGTAGCCCTGAAGGGAACTCCTACAATGAGCAGTTCTTC; cdr3_aa: CASSPEGNSYNEQFF
v_call: TRBV25-1; d_call: .; j_call: TRBJ1-1; clone_size: few; cdr3_nt: TGTGCCAGCAGTGAACTCGCGACAGAGAACACTGAAGCTTTCTTT; cdr3_aa: CASSELATENTEAFF
v_call: TRBV5-4; d_call: TRBD1; j_call: TRBJ2-5; clone_size: once; cdr3_nt: TGTGCCAGCAGCACCGGGACAGGCCTCCGGGAGACCCAGTACTTC; cdr3_aa: CASSTGTGLRETQYF
v_call: TRBV28; d_call: TRBD1; j_call: TRBJ1-4; clone_size: .; cdr3_nt: TGTGCCAGCAGTTTGGGGGGACAGGGCGGTGAAAAACTGTTTTTT; cdr3_aa: CASSLGGQGGEKLFF
v_call: TRBV6-1; d_call: .; j_call: TRBJ2-3; clone_size: once; cdr3_nt: TGTGCCAGCAGTGAAACGGGCACAGATACGCAGTATTTT; cdr3_aa: CASSETGTDTQYF
v_call: TRBV5-5; d_call: TRBD1; j_call: TRBJ2-7; clone_size: .; cdr3_nt: TGTGCCAGCAGCCCGGGGGACAGGGCCTACGAGCAGTACTTC; cdr3_aa: CASSPGDRAYEQYF
v_call: TRBV28; d_call: .; j_call: TRBJ1-1; clone_size: .; cdr3_nt: TGTGCCAGCAGTTTAGGGGGGCCCCCACGCAGGAACACTGAAGCTTTCTTT; cdr3_aa: CASSLGGPPRRNTEAFF
v_call: TRBV1; d_call: .; j_call: TRBJ2-1; clone_size: once; cdr3_nt: TGCACCAGCAGCCAAACCAGGGGGTCAGGGAACAATGAGCAGTTCTTC; cdr3_aa: CTSSQTRGSGNNEQFF
v_call: TRBV15; d_call: .; j_call: TRBJ1-6; clone_size: .; cdr3_nt: TGTGCCACCAGCAGAGATATTTCACCCCTCCACTTT; cdr3_aa: CATSRDISPLHF
v_call: TRBV15; d_call: TRBD1; j_call: TRBJ2-7; clone_size: .; cdr3_nt: TGTGCCACCAGCAGATCTCGGACAGGGGGCGCGTACGAGCAGTACTTC; cdr3_aa: CATSRSRTGGAYEQYF
v_call: TRBV18; d_call: TRBD1; j_call: TRBJ1-3; clone_size: once; cdr3_nt: TGTGCCAGCTCTCTCCGGACAGGCCCCTCTGGAAACACCATATATTTT; cdr3_aa: CASSLRTGPSGNTIYF
v_call: TRBV9; d_call: TRBD2; j_call: TRBJ2-1; clone_size: .; cdr3_nt: TGTGCCAGCAGCTCCACTAGCGGGAGTTCCTACAATGAGCAGTTCTTC; cdr3_aa: CASSSTSGSSYNEQFF
v_call: TRBV5-1; d_call: .; j_call: TRBJ2-3; clone_size: .; cdr3_nt: TGCGCCAGCAGACTTAGCCAAAGCACAGATACGCAGTATTTT; cdr3_aa: CASRLSQSTDTQYF
v_call: TRBV7-6; d_call: .; j_call: TRBJ1-1; clone_size: .; cdr3_nt: TGTGCCAGCAGCCCTGGGACAAGAACTGAAGCTTTCTTT; cdr3_aa: CASSPGTRTEAFF
v_call: TRBV10-3; d_call: TRBD1; j_call: TRBJ1-2; clone_size: .; cdr3_nt: TGTGCCATCAGTGAGTCCACTACAGGGGGCCCCAATGGCTACACCTTC; cdr3_aa: CAISESTTGGPNGYTF
v_call: TRBV2; d_call: .; j_call: TRBJ2-5; clone_size: .; cdr3_nt: TGTGCCAGCAGTGACTTTCAGGGAAGTGGAAAGACCCAGTACTTC; cdr3_aa: CASSDFQGSGKTQYF